The entry below gives a single T cell receptor (beta chain) sequence along with its context. Using a constant-region primer together with ProtoScript II reverse transcriptase, TCR beta cDNA was made from 500 to 650 ng of total RNA. What produced the TCR beta libraries was three nested multiplex PCR rounds using slightly modified ARM-PCR. It was with TRBV1-TRBV30 forward primers and a C-beta reverse primer that the first two PCR rounds were run, at around 11 cycles each. TCRdb passed the multiplex PCR reads through MiXCR, listing each CDR3 protein once. The sample lists about 310,000 distinct CDR3 sequences, roughly three fifths occurring once. Researchers drew blood RNA from unsorted whole blood and extracted germline DNA as well. Roughly 4 milliliters of peripheral blood were collected before surgery. The sample originates from a study of tumor-infiltrating lymphocytes in primary liver carcinoma.

Germline CDR1 is MGHRA and CDR2 is YSYEKL. This CDR3 contains 16 residues. Trimming removed 2 bases from V and 1 base from J; junction bases left unmatched: 6. The sequence derives from a woman aged 25 to 39 with primary liver carcinoma and hepatitis B virus infection. This chain joins TRBV4-1 and TRBJ2-7, with 9 nucleotides matching TRBD2. Input material: peripheral blood. The DNA for the CDR3 is TGCGCCAGCAGCCAATCCTTAGCGGGAGTGTCCTACGAGCAGTACTTC. It encodes CASSQSLAGVSYEQYF.